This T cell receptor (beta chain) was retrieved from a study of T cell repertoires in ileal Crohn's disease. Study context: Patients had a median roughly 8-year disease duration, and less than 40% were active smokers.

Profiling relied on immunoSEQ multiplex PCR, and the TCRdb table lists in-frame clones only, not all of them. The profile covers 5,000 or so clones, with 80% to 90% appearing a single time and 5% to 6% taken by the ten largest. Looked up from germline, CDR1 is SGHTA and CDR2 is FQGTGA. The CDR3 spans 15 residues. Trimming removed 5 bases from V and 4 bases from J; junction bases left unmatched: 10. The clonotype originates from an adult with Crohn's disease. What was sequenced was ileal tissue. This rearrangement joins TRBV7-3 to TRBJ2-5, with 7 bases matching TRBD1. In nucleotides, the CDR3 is TGTGCCAGCAGCGCCCAGGGACAGTTCGGAGAGACCCAGTACTTC. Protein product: CASSAQGQFGETQYF. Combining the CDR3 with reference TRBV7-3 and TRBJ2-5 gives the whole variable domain GAGVSQTPSNKVTEKGKYVELRCDPISGHTALYWYRQSLGQGPEFLIYFQGTGAADDSGLPNDRFFAVRPEGSVSTLKIQRTERGDSAVYLCASSAQGQFGETQYFGPGTRLLVL.